A selection of T cell receptor beta chains follows, all from one sample in a study of blood T cell repertoires in COVID-19. TCRdb's copy holds only in-frame clones and misses some; the assay was immunoSEQ multiplex PCR. The table records about 220,000 clones, 70% to 85% of them present only once. Sequenced material: peripheral blood. These receptors originate from a man aged 50 to 60 with active or convalescent COVID-19. CDR3s include the opening cysteine and the closing phenylalanine or tryptophan. Each record gives: clone size, D gene, V gene, J gene, CDR3 protein, CDR3 DNA. A D gene is named only where the DNA matches it firmly. Clone size is stated in some rows and not others, as once, few, many or a class when expanded.

>once|-|TRBV4-1|TRBJ2-3
CASSQVGSDGDTQYF
TGCGCCAGCAGCCAAGTTGGCTCCGATGGAGATACGCAGTATTTT
>-|-|TRBV6-1|TRBJ1-2
CASSDQAIYGYTF
TGTGCCAGCAGTGATCAGGCCATCTATGGCTACACCTTC
>few|-|TRBV10-1|TRBJ1-2
CASSRGGIYGYTF
TGCGCCAGCAGTCGCGGAGGGATCTATGGCTACACCTTC
>-|-|TRBV6-2/TRBV6-3|TRBJ1-1
CASSQRAMNTEAFF
TGTGCCAGCAGCCAACGAGCCATGAACACTGAAGCTTTCTTT
>-|TRBD2|TRBV5-1|TRBJ2-1
CASSLVAGAFNEQFF
TGCGCCAGCAGCTTGGTAGCGGGGGCCTTCAATGAGCAGTTCTTC
>-|-|TRBV2|TRBJ2-3
CASSEDRAGQSTDTQYF
TGTGCCAGCAGTGAAGATCGGGCGGGCCAAAGCACAGATACGCAGTATTTT
>-|-|TRBV28|TRBJ2-4
CASSLGRINLAKNIQYF
TGTGCCAGCAGTTTGGGGCGGATAAATCTAGCCAAAAACATTCAGTACTTC
>-|TRBD1|TRBV10-3|TRBJ1-6
CATRDREGSPLHF
TGTGCCACACGGGACAGGGAGGGTTCACCCCTCCACTTT
>few|TRBD1|TRBV28|TRBJ2-1
CASSLAGTGRINEQFF
TGTGCCAGCAGTTTAGCCGGGACAGGGCGTATTAATGAGCAGTTCTTC
>-|-|TRBV2|TRBJ1-5
CASRPQGNSNQPQHF
TGTGCCAGCAGGCCTCAGGGTAACAGCAATCAGCCCCAGCATTTT
>-|TRBD2|TRBV27|TRBJ2-3
CASSLLAGGLGDTQYF
TGTGCCAGCAGTTTACTAGCGGGAGGGTTGGGAGATACGCAGTATTTT
>-|-|TRBV25-1|TRBJ2-5
CASRQGGQETQYF
TGTGCCAGCAGACAGGGCGGCCAAGAGACCCAGTACTTC
>-|TRBD1|TRBV19|TRBJ1-1
CASNLRTGGGTEAFF
TGTGCCAGTAATTTGAGAACAGGGGGAGGCACTGAAGCTTTCTTT
>-|TRBD1|TRBV5-6|TRBJ1-6
CASSFMSGTGDSPLHF
TGTGCCAGCAGCTTTATGTCCGGGACAGGGGATTCACCCCTCCACTTT
>-|TRBD1|TRBV5-6|TRBJ2-3
CASSRTGGTDTQYF
TGTGCCAGCAGCCGGACAGGGGGCACAGATACGCAGTATTTT
>-|TRBD1|TRBV19|TRBJ2-7
CASSIRDRPYEQYF
TGTGCCAGTAGTATCCGGGACAGACCCTACGAGCAGTACTTC
>-|-|TRBV7-2|TRBJ1-2
CASSLEWGGYGYTF
TGTGCCAGCAGCTTAGAATGGGGAGGATATGGCTACACCTTC
>-|TRBD2|TRBV5-1|TRBJ2-5
CASRASGKGETQYF
TGCGCCAGCAGGGCCAGCGGGAAGGGAGAGACCCAGTACTTC
>-|-|TRBV6-2/TRBV6-3|TRBJ2-3
CASSLGLRLSGDTQYF
TGTGCCAGCAGCCTGGGACTCCGCTTGAGTGGAGATACGCAGTATTTT
>-|-|TRBV18|TRBJ1-2
CASSPPNRVGYTF
TGTGCCAGCTCACCACCTAACAGGGTCGGCTACACCTTC
>-|TRBD2|TRBV7-6|TRBJ2-1
CASSLDRTSLPNEQFF
TGTGCCAGCAGCTTAGATAGGACTAGCTTACCCAATGAGCAGTTCTTC
>many|-|TRBV4-2|TRBJ1-5
CASSKDGNSNQPQHF
TGTGCCAGCAGCAAGGACGGGAATAGCAATCAGCCCCAGCATTTT
>few|TRBD1|TRBV5-4|TRBJ2-1
CASSLEDRGHYEQFF
TGTGCCAGCAGCTTGGAGGACAGGGGGCACTATGAGCAGTTCTTC
>few|TRBD2|TRBV9|TRBJ2-1
CASSITSGRNNEQFF
TGTGCCAGCAGCATCACTAGCGGGAGGAACAATGAGCAGTTCTTC
>-|TRBD1|TRBV2|TRBJ1-2
CASRPGQGRYTF
TGTGCCAGCAGACCGGGACAGGGCCGCTACACCTTC
>-|-|TRBV18|TRBJ1-1
CASSPEGVVTEAFF
TGTGCCAGCTCACCAGAAGGGGTCGTCACTGAAGCTTTCTTT
>-|TRBD2|TRBV9|TRBJ2-7
CASSPLAGDGYEQYF
TGTGCCAGCAGCCCTTTAGCGGGAGATGGGTACGAGCAGTACTTC
>few|-|TRBV9|TRBJ1-4
CASSVEQLSEKLFF
TGTGCCAGCAGCGTGGAACAGTTAAGTGAAAAACTGTTTTTT
>-|-|TRBV4-1|TRBJ2-1
CASSRAGTPYNEQFF
TGCGCCAGCAGCCGTGCCGGGACTCCCTACAATGAGCAGTTCTTC
>-|TRBD2|TRBV7-2|TRBJ2-3
CASSLAGGGATDTQYF
TGTGCCAGCAGCTTAGCCGGCGGGGGGGCTACAGATACGCAGTATTTT
>-|TRBD1|TRBV5-5|TRBJ1-1
CASSFDRATEAFF
TGTGCCAGCAGCTTCGACAGGGCCACTGAAGCTTTCTTT
>-|TRBD1|TRBV5-4|TRBJ1-1
CASSPGQGRGTEAFF
TGTGCCAGCAGCCCGGGACAGGGTAGAGGCACTGAAGCTTTCTTT